Listed below are T cell receptor beta chains from one sample, sequenced in a study of post-analysis software for immune sequencing data. TCRdb reprocessed the PCR reads via MiXCR and lists one record per CDR3 protein. Of fewer than 850,000 distinct CDR3 sequences detected, about half appear once; the ten largest clones hold 4.9%. The sequenced sample was blood. All receptors derive from a girl aged 5-17 years with multiple sclerosis. Each CDR3 is given with its conserved first and last residue. A D gene is named only where the DNA matches it firmly. The size entry is marked missing in some rows and otherwise reads once, few, many or a size class.

D: TRBD1; V: TRBV3-1; J: TRBJ2-7; size: few; CDR3: CASSQEGQGGDEQYF; DNA: TGTGCCAGCAGCCAAGAGGGACAGGGGGGGGACGAGCAGTACTTC
D: NA; V: TRBV7-9; J: TRBJ2-7; size: NA; CDR3: CASSPPRVMFYEQYF; DNA: TGTGCCAGCAGCCCGCCCAGGGTGATGTTCTACGAGCAGTACTTC
D: TRBD2; V: TRBV6-5; J: TRBJ2-1; size: NA; CDR3: CASSNRGLAGTYNEQFF; DNA: TGTGCCAGCAGTAACCGGGGACTAGCGGGAACCTACAATGAGCAGTTCTTC
D: NA; V: TRBV29-1; J: TRBJ2-3; size: NA; CDR3: CSVYGLGTDTQYF; DNA: TGCAGCGTTTACGGATTGGGCACAGATACGCAGTATTTT
D: TRBD1; V: TRBV20-1; J: TRBJ1-1; size: NA; CDR3: CSARLEGANTEAFF; DNA: TGCAGTGCTAGGCTCGAGGGGGCGAACACTGAAGCTTTCTTT
D: TRBD2; V: TRBV28; J: TRBJ2-1; size: NA; CDR3: CASRPYSGRVHNEQFF; DNA: TGTGCCAGCAGACCCTATAGCGGGAGGGTCCACAATGAGCAGTTCTTC
D: TRBD2; V: TRBV2; J: TRBJ2-1; size: NA; CDR3: CASPAGSSYNEQFF; DNA: TGTGCCAGTCCAGCGGGAAGCTCCTACAATGAGCAGTTCTTC
D: NA; V: TRBV15; J: TRBJ2-1; size: NA; CDR3: CATSRDTASSYNEQFF; DNA: TGTGCCACCAGCAGAGACACCGCTAGCTCCTACAATGAGCAGTTCTTC
D: NA; V: TRBV29-1; J: TRBJ2-7; size: NA; CDR3: CSVDWGSEQYF; DNA: TGCAGCGTTGATTGGGGATCCGAGCAGTACTTC
D: TRBD2; V: TRBV20-1; J: TRBJ2-3; size: NA; CDR3: CSAPGGGTRTDTQYF; DNA: TGCAGTGCCCCGGGGGGGGGGACACGCACAGATACGCAGTATTTT
D: NA; V: TRBV18; J: TRBJ2-3; size: few; CDR3: CASSPPYPSDTQYF; DNA: TGTGCCAGCTCACCACCCTACCCCTCAGATACGCAGTATTTT
D: NA; V: TRBV9; J: TRBJ2-5; size: NA; CDR3: CASSVGASARGETQYF; DNA: TGTGCCAGCAGCGTAGGCGCTAGCGCTAGAGGAGAGACCCAGTACTTC
D: TRBD2; V: TRBV14; J: TRBJ2-1; size: NA; CDR3: CANSPFYGRAGSSYNEQFF; DNA: TGTGCCAACAGCCCTTTTTATGGGAGGGCCGGAAGCTCCTACAATGAGCAGTTCTTC
D: TRBD2; V: TRBV7-4; J: TRBJ2-1; size: few; CDR3: CASSLETREGSWSYNEQFF; DNA: TGTGCCAGCAGCTTAGAGACGCGGGAGGGGTCATGGTCCTACAATGAGCAGTTCTTC
D: NA; V: TRBV20-1; J: TRBJ1-1; size: NA; CDR3: CSALRPGTATEVNTEAFF; DNA: TGCAGTGCTTTGAGACCGGGGACTGCAACAGAAGTGAACACTGAAGCTTTCTTT
D: NA; V: TRBV24-1; J: TRBJ2-3; size: few; CDR3: CATSHRHTDTQYF; DNA: TGTGCCACCAGTCACCGGCACACAGATACGCAGTATTTT
D: NA; V: TRBV6-2/TRBV6-3; J: TRBJ2-7; size: NA; CDR3: CASSPVRPSYEQYF; DNA: TGTGCCAGCAGTCCAGTCAGGCCCTCCTACGAGCAGTACTTC
D: NA; V: TRBV6-6; J: TRBJ1-1; size: NA; CDR3: CASADRLSEAFF; DNA: TGTGCCAGCGCGGACCGCTTGAGTGAAGCTTTCTTT
D: TRBD2; V: TRBV20-1; J: TRBJ2-1; size: NA; CDR3: CSARGPGTSGRNEQFF; DNA: TGCAGTGCTAGAGGCCCCGGGACTAGCGGGAGGAATGAGCAGTTCTTC
D: NA; V: TRBV28; J: TRBJ2-1; size: NA; CDR3: CASSRPQRSSYNEQFF; DNA: TGTGCCAGCAGCCGCCCACAGCGGAGCTCCTACAATGAGCAGTTCTTC
D: TRBD1; V: TRBV28; J: TRBJ2-7; size: many; CDR3: CASSLDRGDEQYF; DNA: TGTGCCAGCAGTTTAGACAGGGGGGACGAGCAGTACTTC
D: TRBD2; V: TRBV27; J: TRBJ2-1; size: few; CDR3: CASSLASGTHLEQFF; DNA: TGTGCCAGCAGTTTAGCTAGCGGGACCCACCTCGAGCAGTTCTTC
D: NA; V: TRBV15; J: TRBJ2-1; size: NA; CDR3: CATSGPGLRYNEQFF; DNA: TGTGCCACCAGCGGGCCGGGACTTCGGTACAATGAGCAGTTCTTC
D: TRBD2; V: TRBV20-1; J: TRBJ2-1; size: few; CDR3: CSARDLPSGRDEQFF; DNA: TGCAGTGCTAGAGATCTGCCTAGCGGGAGGGATGAGCAGTTCTTC
D: TRBD2; V: TRBV20-1; J: TRBJ2-7; size: few; CDR3: CSARESSGGANEQYF; DNA: TGCAGTGCTAGAGAATCGAGCGGGGGGGCAAATGAGCAGTACTTC
D: NA; V: TRBV5-6; J: TRBJ2-1; size: NA; CDR3: CASSRGAGAYNEQFF; DNA: TGTGCCAGCAGCCGGGGGGCGGGGGCCTACAATGAGCAGTTCTTC